The next 16 T cell receptor beta chains were all read from a single sample in a study of blood T cell repertoires in COVID-19. Here immunoSEQ multiplex PCR was the method, and the copy in TCRdb shows in-frame clones only, minus some. The data hold around 100,000 clones, with around 83% observed a single time. The sequencing input was peripheral blood. These receptors were collected from an older man with acute or convalescent COVID-19.

The chain couples TRBV5-4 to TRBJ2-5; 9 bases agree with TRBD1. V shed 4 bases, J shed 5 bases, and the junction held 9 bases outside the gene matches. There are 15 residues in the CDR3. Germline V gene lookup returns CDR1 SGHNT and CDR2 YYREEE (reference sequence). The CDR3 DNA follows: TGTGCCAGCAGCCCCAGGACAGGGGAATTCGAGACCCAGTACTTC. As protein: CASSPRTGEFETQYF. Drawing the rest from reference TRBV5-4 and TRBJ2-5, the complete variable domain is ETGVTQSPTHLIKTRGQQVTLRCSSQSGHNTVSWYQQALGQGPQFIFQYYREEENGRGNFPPRFSGLQFPNYSSELNVNALELDDSALYLCASSPRTGEFETQYFGPGTRLLVL.

V gene TRBV2 combines with J gene TRBJ1-5; the D is unclear. The germline V gene has CDR1 SNHLY and CDR2 FYNNEI. CDR3 size: 13 residues. Trimming took 10 bases from V and 0 from J, leaving 10 bases between them. The CDR3 is CAIRAYSNQPQHF. DNA for the CDR3: TGTGCCATCCGAGCGTATAGCAATCAGCCCCAGCATTTT. Full variable domain (remainder filled in from reference TRBV2 and TRBJ1-5): EPEVTQTPSHQVTQMGQEVILRCVPISNHLYFYWYRQILGQKVEFLVSFYNNEISEKSEIFDDQFSVERPDGSNFTLKIRSTKLEDSAMYFCAIRAYSNQPQHFGDGTRLSIL.

The V gene is TRBV6-5, the J gene TRBJ1-5, with D unclear. The CDR3 totals 15 residues. V lost 8 bases and J 1 base, leaving 15 bases between the germline ends. CDR1 is MNHEY, CDR2 SVGAGI, per germline. CDR3 in DNA: TGTGCCAGCGGGAGTTACAGAGAAAGCAATCAGCCCCAGCATTTT. Residues: CASGSYRESNQPQHF.

The chain links TRBV5-1 to TRBJ1-4; the D is unclear. CDR1 and CDR2 from the germline V gene are SGHRS and YFSETQ. Trimming took off 5 bases at V and 3 bases at J, with 14 bases between the two ends. This CDR3 has 15 residues. CDR3 sequence: CASSFGGSPNEKLFF. As DNA, the CDR3 is TGCGCCAGCAGTTTTGGCGGCAGCCCTAATGAAAAACTGTTTTTT. The variable domain in full, with the rest retrieved from reference TRBV5-1 and TRBJ1-4, is KAGVTQTPRYLIKTRGQQVTLSCSPISGHRSVSWYQQTPGQGLQFLFEYFSETQRNKGNFPGRFSGRQFSNSRSEMNVSTLELGDSALYLCASSFGGSPNEKLFFGSGTQLSVL.

The J gene is TRBJ1-3, the V gene TRBV6-1, with TRBD1 identical over 7 bases. The CDR3 extends over 15 amino acids. V lost 3 bases and J lost 3; bases outside the gene matches: 5. From germline, CDR1 is MNHNS and CDR2 SASEGT. The DNA of the CDR3 is TGTGCCAGCAGTGAGAAGGGGGCTTATGGAAACACCATATATTTT. Translated: CASSEKGAYGNTIYF.

Written as DNA, the CDR3 is TGTGCCAGCAGTGGGAGAAGAGGGTCGGACACTGAAGCTTTCTTT. Translating gives CASSGRRGSDTEAFF. J is TRBJ1-1 and V is TRBV2; D gene unclear. Per germline, CDR1 SNHLY and CDR2 FYNNEI. V gave up 4 bases and J gave up 3 bases, with 15 bases separating them. The CDR3 has 15 amino acids.

CDR3: CASGYRTLNRSYNSPLHF. CDR3 nucleotides: TGTGCCAGCGGCTATAGAACCTTGAACAGGAGCTATAATTCACCCCTCCACTTT. V usage is TRBV28 and J usage is TRBJ1-6; a possible D gene is TRBD1 (5 bases). The CDR3 covers 18 residues. V lost 8 bases and J 3 bases, leaving 23 bases between the germline ends. Germline V gene lookup returns CDR1 MDHEN and CDR2 SYDVKM.

V and J are TRBV18 and TRBJ1-3; maybe TRBD1 (6 bases). V was clipped by 6 bases and J by 0 bases, with 12 bases between them. Germline values: CDR1 KGHSH, CDR2 LQKENI. The CDR3 runs 15 residues. The CDR3 DNA sequence: TGTGCCAGCTCCGGGACACTCCTCTCTGGAAACACCATATATTTT. The encoded protein is CASSGTLLSGNTIYF.

The genes are TRBV10-3 and TRBJ1-5; 8 bases line up with TRBD1. This CDR3 has 13 amino acids. The V segment lost 6 bases and the J segment 5 bases; nucleotides outside the gene matches: 3. Germline V gives CDR1 ENHRY, CDR2 SYGVKD. The CDR3 nucleotides read TGTGCCATCAGCACGGGACAGGATCAGCCCCAGCATTTT. It yields the protein CAISTGQDQPQHF.

This clone appeared once. The genes are TRBV9 and TRBJ1-1; no reliable D call. From germline, CDR1 is SGDLS and CDR2 YYNGEE. The CDR3 length is 16 residues. Trimming took 0 bases from V and 0 from J, leaving 12 bases between them. The CDR3 nucleotides are TGTGCCAGCAGCGTAGGAGGTGGAGGGATGAACACTGAAGCTTTCTTT. It encodes CASSVGGGGMNTEAFF. Looking up the rest from reference TRBV9 and TRBJ1-1 gives the full variable domain: DSGVTQTPKHLITATGQRVTLRCSPRSGDLSVYWYQQSLDQGLQFLIQYYNGEERAKGNILERFSAQQFPDLHSELNLSSLELGDSALYFCASSVGGGGMNTEAFFGQGTRLTVV.

The chain joins TRBV29-1 to TRBJ1-4, with D perhaps TRBD1 (5 bases). There are 14 residues in the CDR3. The germline CDR1 and CDR2 sequences are SQVTM and ANQGSEA. V was trimmed by 0 bases and J by 8 bases, leaving 13 bases between them. The CDR3 region is CSVEDTWTPEKLFF. CDR3 sequence (DNA): TGCAGCGTTGAAGATACGTGGACACCGGAAAAACTGTTTTTT. Based on the CDR3 plus reference TRBV29-1 and TRBJ1-4, the full variable domain is SAVISQKPSRDICQRGTSLTIQCQVDSQVTMMFWYRQQPGQSLTLIATANQGSEATYESGFVIDKFPISRPNLTFSTLTVSNMSPEDSSIYLCSVEDTWTPEKLFFGSGTQLSVL.

The chain employs TRBV7-2 and TRBJ1-4; D is uncertain. The CDR3 is 14 amino acids. The germline V gene has CDR1 SGHTA and CDR2 FQGNSA. Trimming removed 1 base from V and 7 bases from J, with 10 bases in between. The CDR3 sequence: CASSLDGRGEKLFF. The CDR3 nucleotides are TGTGCCAGCAGCTTAGACGGGCGGGGTGAAAAACTGTTTTTT. Drawing the rest from reference TRBV7-2 and TRBJ1-4, the complete variable domain is GAGVSQSPSNKVTEKGKDVELRCDPISGHTALYWYRQSLGQGLEFLIYFQGNSAPDKSGLPSDRFSAERTGGSVSTLTIQRTQQEDSAVYLCASSLDGRGEKLFFGSGTQLSVL.

This chain joins TRBV28 and TRBJ2-1; D is possibly TRBD2 (6 bases). V was clipped by 8 bases and J by 7 bases, with 12 bases between them. The CDR3 has 12 amino acids. Germline loops: CDR1 MDHEN, CDR2 SYDVKM. The CDR3 DNA is TGTGCCAGCCAGGGACTTACTAATGAGCAGTTCTTC. It codes for CASQGLTNEQFF.

This CDR3 reads CASSPTETNTEAFF. The CDR3 DNA is TGTGCCAGCAGTCCTACAGAGACGAACACTGAAGCTTTCTTT. V usage is TRBV28 and J usage is TRBJ1-1; no reliable D call. The germline gives CDR1 MDHEN, CDR2 SYDVKM. There are 14 residues in the CDR3. V dropped 5 bases and J dropped 1 base, with 11 bases sitting between them.

The V call is TRBV10-1, the J call TRBJ1-6, with D unclear. Germline lookup yields CDR1 WNHNN and CDR2 SYGVQD (reference sequence). The CDR3 sequence is 20 residues long. V shed 4 bases and J shed 5 bases, with 27 bases lying between them. The CDR3: CASSAVGVPSSPLNNSPLHF. The CDR3 DNA reads as TGCGCCAGCAGTGCGGTTGGGGTCCCCTCTAGCCCCCTCAATAATTCACCCCTCCACTTT.

The chain has TRBV19 and TRBJ2-7; D not certain. In germline, CDR1 is LNHDA, CDR2 SQIVND (reference sequence). The CDR3 loop spans 15 amino acids. The V end lost 0 bases, the J end lost 7 bases, and 16 bases lay between the germline ends. CDR3 protein: CASSIEDTSIGEQYF. The CDR3 DNA reads as TGTGCCAGTAGTATAGAAGACACCTCAATTGGGGAGCAGTACTTC.